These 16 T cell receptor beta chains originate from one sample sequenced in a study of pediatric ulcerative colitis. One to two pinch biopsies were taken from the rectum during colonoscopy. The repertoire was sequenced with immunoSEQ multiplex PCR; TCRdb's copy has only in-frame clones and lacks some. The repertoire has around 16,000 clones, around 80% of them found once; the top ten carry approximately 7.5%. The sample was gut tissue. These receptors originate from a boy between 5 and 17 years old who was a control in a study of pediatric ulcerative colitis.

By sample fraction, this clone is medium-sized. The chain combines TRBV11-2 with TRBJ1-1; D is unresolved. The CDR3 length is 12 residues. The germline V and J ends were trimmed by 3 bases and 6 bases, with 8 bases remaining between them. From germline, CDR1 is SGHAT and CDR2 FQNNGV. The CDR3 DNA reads TGTGCCAGCAGCTTGGAATTCGCTGAAGCTTTCTTT. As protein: CASSLEFAEAFF.

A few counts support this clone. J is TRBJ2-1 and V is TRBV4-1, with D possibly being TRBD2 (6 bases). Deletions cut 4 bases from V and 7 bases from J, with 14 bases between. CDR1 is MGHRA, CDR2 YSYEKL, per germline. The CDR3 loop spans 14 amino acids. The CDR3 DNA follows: TGCGCCAGCAGCCCGCCTCGGGGGTCTAATGAGCAGTTCTTC. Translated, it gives CASSPPRGSNEQFF.

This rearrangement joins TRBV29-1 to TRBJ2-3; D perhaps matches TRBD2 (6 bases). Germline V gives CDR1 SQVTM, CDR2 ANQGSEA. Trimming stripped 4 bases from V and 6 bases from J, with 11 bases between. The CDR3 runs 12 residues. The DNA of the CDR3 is TGCAGCGTTGGTGAAGGAGGGGATACGCAGTATTTT. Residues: CSVGEGGDTQYF.

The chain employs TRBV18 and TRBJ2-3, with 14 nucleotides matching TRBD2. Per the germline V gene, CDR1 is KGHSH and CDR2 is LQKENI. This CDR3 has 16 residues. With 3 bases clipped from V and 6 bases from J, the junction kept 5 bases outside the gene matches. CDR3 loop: CASSPTTSGGGDTQYF. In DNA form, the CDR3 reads TGTGCCAGCTCACCGACGACTAGCGGGGGGGGTGATACGCAGTATTTT.

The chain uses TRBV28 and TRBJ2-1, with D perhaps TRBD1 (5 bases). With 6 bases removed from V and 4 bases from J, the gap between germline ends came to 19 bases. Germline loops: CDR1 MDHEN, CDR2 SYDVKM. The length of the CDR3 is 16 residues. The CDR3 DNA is TGTGCCAGCAGCGCCCCTACCGCGACAGCTTACAATGAGCAGTTCTTC. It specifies CASSAPTATAYNEQFF.

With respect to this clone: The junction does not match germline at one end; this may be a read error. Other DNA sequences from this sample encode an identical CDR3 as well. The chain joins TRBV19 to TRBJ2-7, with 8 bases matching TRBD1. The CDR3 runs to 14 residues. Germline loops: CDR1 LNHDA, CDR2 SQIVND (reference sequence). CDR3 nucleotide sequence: TGTGCCAGCAGTATAGGGACAGGCGCCTACGAGCAGTACTTC. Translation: CASSIGTGAYEQYF. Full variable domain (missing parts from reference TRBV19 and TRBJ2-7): DGGITQSPKYLFRKEGQNVTLSCEQNLNHDAMYWYRQDPGQGLRLIYYSQIVNDFQKGDIAEGYSVSREKKESFPLTVTSAQKNPTAFYLCASSIGTGAYEQYFGPGTRLTVT.

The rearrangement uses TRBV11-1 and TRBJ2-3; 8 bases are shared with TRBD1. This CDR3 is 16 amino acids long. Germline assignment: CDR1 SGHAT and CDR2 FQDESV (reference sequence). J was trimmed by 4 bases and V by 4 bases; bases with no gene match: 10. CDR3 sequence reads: CASSSGTRGLSDTQYF. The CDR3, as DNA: TGTGCCAGCAGCTCCGGAACCAGGGGGCTCTCAGATACGCAGTATTTT.

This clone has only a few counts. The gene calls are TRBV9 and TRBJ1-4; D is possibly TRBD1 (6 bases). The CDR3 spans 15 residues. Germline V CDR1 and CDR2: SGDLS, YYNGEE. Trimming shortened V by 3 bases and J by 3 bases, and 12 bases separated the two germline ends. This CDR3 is CASSASGAPNEKLFF. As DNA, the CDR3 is TGTGCCAGCAGCGCTTCAGGGGCACCTAATGAAAAACTGTTTTTT.

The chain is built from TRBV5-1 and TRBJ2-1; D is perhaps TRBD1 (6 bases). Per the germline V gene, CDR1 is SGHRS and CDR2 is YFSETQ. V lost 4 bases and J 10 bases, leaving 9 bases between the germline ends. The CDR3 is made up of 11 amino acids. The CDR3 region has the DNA TGCGCCAGCAGCCTAGACAGGGAGCAGTTCTTC. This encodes CASSLDREQFF. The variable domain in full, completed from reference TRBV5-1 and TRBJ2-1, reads KAGVTQTPRYLIKTRGQQVTLSCSPISGHRSVSWYQQTPGQGLQFLFEYFSETQRNKGNFPGRFSGRQFSNSRSEMNVSTLELGDSALYLCASSLDREQFFGPGTRLTVL.

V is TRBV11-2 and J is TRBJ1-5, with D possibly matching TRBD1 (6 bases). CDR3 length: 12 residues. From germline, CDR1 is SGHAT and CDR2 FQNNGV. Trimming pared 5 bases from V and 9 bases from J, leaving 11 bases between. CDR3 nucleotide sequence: TGTGCCAGCAGCGCACAGGGCCGGCCCCAGCATTTT. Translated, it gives CASSAQGRPQHF.

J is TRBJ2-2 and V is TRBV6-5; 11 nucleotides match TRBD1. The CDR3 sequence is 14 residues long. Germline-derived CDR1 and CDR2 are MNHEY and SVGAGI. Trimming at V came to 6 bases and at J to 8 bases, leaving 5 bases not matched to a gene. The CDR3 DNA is TGTGCCAGCAGAGGGACAGGGGGGTCGGGGGAGCTGTTTTTT. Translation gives CASRGTGGSGELFF.

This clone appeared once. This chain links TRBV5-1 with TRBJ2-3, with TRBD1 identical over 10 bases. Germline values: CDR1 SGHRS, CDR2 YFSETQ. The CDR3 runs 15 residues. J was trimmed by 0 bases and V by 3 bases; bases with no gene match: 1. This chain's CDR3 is CASSSGQGSTDTQYF. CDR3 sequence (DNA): TGCGCCAGCAGCTCGGGACAGGGGAGCACAGATACGCAGTATTTT.

The CDR3 loop is CASSVGTTDTQYF. CDR3 coding DNA: TGTGCCAGCAGCGTAGGGACCACAGATACGCAGTATTTT. The J gene is TRBJ2-3, the V gene TRBV9; D unresolved. This CDR3 spans 13 amino acids. With 0 bases removed from V and 2 bases from J, the gap between germline ends came to 4 bases. In germline, CDR1 is SGDLS, CDR2 YYNGEE.

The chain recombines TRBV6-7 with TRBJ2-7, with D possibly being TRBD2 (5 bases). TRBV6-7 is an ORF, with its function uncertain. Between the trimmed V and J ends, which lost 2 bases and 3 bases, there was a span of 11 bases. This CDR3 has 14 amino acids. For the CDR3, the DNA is TGTGCCAGCAGTTACCTTCAACTAGACTACGAGCAGTACTTC. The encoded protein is CASSYLQLDYEQYF.

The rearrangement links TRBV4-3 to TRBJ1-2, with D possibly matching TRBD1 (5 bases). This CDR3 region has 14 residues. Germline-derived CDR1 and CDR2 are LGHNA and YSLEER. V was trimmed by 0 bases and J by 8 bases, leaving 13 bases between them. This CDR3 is CASSQESRDLGYTF. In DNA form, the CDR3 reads TGCGCCAGCAGCCAAGAGTCCAGGGATCTAGGCTACACCTTC.

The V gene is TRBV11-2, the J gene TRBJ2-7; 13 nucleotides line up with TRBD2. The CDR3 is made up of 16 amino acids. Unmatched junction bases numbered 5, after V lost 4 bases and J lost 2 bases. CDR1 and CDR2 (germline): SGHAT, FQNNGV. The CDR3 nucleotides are TGTGCCAGCAGCTCCGGGACTAGCGGGGACCCCTACGAGCAGTACTTC. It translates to CASSSGTSGDPYEQYF.